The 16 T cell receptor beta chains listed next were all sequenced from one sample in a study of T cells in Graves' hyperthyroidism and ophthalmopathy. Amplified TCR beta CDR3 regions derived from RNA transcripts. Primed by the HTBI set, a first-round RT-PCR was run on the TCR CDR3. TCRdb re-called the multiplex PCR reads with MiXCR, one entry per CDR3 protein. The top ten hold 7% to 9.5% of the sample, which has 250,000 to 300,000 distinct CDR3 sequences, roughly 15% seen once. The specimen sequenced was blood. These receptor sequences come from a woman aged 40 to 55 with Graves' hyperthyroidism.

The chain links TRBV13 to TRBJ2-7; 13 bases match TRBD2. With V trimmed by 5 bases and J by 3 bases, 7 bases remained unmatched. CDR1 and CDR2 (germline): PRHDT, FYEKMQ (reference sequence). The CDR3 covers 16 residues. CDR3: CASSAGTSGNSYEQYF. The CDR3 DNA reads TGTGCCAGCAGCGCAGGGACTAGCGGGAATAGCTACGAGCAGTACTTC.

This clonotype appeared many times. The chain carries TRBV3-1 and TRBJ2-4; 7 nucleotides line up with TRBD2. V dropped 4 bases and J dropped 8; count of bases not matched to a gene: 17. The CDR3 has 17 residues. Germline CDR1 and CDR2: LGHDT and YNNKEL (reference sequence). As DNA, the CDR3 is TGTGCCAGCAGCCCAACGATAGGTGGGGGGGGGAAGGACATTCAGTACTTC. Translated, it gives CASSPTIGGGGKDIQYF.

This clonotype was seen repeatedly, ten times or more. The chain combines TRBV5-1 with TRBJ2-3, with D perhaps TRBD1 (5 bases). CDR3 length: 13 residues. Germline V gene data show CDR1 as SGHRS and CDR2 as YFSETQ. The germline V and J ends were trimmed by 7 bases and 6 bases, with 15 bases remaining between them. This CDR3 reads CASFEASGDTQYF. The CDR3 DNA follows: TGCGCCAGCTTTGAGGCCTCAGGGGATACGCAGTATTTT.

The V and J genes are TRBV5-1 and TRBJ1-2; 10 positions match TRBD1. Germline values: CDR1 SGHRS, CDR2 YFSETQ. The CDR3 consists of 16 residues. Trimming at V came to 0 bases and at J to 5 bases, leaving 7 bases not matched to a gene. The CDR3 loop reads CASSLALGQGSYGYTF. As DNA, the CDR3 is TGCGCCAGCAGCTTGGCCCTGGGACAGGGGTCATATGGCTACACCTTC. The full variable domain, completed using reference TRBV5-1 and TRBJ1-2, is KAGVTQTPRYLIKTRGQQVTLSCSPISGHRSVSWYQQTPGQGLQFLFEYFSETQRNKGNFPGRFSGRQFSNSRSEMNVSTLELGDSALYLCASSLALGQGSYGYTFGSGTRLTVV.

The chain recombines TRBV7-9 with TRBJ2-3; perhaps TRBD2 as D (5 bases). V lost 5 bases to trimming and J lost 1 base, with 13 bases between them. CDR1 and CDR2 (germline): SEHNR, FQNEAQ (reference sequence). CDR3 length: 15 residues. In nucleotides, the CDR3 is TGTGCCAGCAGCCCGCTCGGGATCCGCACAGATACGCAGTATTTT. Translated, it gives CASSPLGIRTDTQYF.

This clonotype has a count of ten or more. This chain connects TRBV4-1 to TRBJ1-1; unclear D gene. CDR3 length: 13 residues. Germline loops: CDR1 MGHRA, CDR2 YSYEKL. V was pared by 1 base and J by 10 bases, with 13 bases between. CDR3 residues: CASSQVALPGAFF. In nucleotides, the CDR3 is TGCGCCAGCAGCCAAGTCGCCCTACCAGGAGCTTTCTTT.

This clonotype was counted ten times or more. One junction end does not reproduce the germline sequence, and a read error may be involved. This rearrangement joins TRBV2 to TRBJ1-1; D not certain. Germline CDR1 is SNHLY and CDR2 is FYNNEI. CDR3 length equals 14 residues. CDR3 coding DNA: TGTGCCAGCAGTGATTGGACGGTGAACACTGAAGCTTCCTTT. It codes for CASSDWTVNTEASF.

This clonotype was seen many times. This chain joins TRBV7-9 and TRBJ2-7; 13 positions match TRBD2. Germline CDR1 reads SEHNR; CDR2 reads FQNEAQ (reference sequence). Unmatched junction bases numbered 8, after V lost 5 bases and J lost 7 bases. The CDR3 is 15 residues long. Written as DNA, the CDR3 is TGTGCCAGCAGCAAGGGACTAGCGGGAACAAAGGAGCAGTACTTC. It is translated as CASSKGLAGTKEQYF.

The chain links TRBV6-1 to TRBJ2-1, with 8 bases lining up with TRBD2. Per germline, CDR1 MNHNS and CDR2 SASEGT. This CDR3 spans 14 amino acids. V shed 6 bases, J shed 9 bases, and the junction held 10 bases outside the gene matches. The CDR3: CASRRAGDLGEQFF. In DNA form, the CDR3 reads TGTGCCAGCAGGAGAGCGGGAGACCTGGGTGAGCAGTTCTTC.

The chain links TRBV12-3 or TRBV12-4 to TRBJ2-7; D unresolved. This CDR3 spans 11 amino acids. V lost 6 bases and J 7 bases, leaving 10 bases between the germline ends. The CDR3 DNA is TGTGCCAGCAGGCTTAGAGCAGAGCAGTACTTC. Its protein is CASRLRAEQYF.

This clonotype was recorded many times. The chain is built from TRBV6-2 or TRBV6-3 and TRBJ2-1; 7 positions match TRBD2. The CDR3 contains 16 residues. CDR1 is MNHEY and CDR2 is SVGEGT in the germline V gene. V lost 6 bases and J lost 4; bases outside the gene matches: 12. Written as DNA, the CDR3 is TGTGCCAGCAGCCCTATGTCTAGCGGAATTTACAATGAGCAGTTCTTC. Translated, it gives CASSPMSSGIYNEQFF.

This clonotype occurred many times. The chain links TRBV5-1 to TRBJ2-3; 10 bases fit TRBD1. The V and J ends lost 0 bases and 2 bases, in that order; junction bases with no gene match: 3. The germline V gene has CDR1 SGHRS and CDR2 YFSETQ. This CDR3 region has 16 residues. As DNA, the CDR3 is TGCGCCAGCAGCTTGGTCGGGACAGGGGCCACAGATACGCAGTATTTT. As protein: CASSLVGTGATDTQYF.

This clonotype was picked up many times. DNA for the CDR3: TGTGCCAGCACCCCAGGGGTGAACTACGAGCAGTACTTC. The encoded protein is CASTPGVNYEQYF. The V call is TRBV6-1, the J call TRBJ2-7, with D perhaps matching TRBD1 (6 bases). V lost 7 bases to trimming and J lost 3 bases, with 13 bases between them. Germline values: CDR1 MNHNS, CDR2 SASEGT. The CDR3 spans 13 residues.

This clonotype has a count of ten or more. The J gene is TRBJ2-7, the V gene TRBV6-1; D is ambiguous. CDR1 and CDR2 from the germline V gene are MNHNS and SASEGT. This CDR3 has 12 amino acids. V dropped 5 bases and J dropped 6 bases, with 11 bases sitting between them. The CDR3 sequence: CASSPPVGEQYF. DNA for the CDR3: TGTGCCAGCAGTCCCCCCGTGGGCGAGCAGTACTTC.

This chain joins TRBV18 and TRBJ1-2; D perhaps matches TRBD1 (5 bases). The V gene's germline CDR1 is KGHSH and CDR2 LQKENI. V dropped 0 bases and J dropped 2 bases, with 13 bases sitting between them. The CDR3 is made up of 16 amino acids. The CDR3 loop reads CASSPPGTPINYGYTF. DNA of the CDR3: TGTGCCAGCTCACCACCTGGGACGCCCATCAACTATGGCTACACCTTC. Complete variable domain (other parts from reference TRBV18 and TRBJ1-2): NAGVMQNPRHLVRRRGQEARLRCSPMKGHSHVYWYRQLPEEGLKFMVYLQKENIIDESGMPKERFSAEFPKEGPSILRIQQVVRGDSAAYFCASSPPGTPINYGYTFGSGTRLTVV.

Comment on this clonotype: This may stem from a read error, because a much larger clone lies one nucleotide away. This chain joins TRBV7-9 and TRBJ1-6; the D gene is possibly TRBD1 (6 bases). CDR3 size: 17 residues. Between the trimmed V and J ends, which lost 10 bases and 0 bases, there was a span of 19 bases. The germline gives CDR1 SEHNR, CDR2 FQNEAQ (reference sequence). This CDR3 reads CANTKFTGSSYNSPLHF. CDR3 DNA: TGTGCCAACACCAAATTTACAGGGAGCTCCTATAATTCACCCCTCCACTTT.